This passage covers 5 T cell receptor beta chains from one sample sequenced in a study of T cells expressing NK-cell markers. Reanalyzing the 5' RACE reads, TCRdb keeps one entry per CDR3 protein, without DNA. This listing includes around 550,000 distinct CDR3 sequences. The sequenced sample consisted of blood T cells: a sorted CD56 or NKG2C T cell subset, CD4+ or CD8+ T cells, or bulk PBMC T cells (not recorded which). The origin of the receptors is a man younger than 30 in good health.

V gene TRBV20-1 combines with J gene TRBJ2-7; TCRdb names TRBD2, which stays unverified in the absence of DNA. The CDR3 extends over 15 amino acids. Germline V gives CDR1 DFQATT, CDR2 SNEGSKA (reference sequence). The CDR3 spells CSAPGWREASYEQYF.

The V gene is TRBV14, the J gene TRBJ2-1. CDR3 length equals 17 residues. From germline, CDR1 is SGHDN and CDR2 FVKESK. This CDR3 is CASSQDLAGAPYNEQFF.

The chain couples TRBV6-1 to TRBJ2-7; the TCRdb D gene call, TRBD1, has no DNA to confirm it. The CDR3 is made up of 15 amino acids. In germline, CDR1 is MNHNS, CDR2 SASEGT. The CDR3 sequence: CASSPDPTGSYEQYF.

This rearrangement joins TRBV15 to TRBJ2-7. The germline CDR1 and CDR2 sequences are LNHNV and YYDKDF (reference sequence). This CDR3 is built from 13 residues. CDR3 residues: CATSPERRGEQYF.

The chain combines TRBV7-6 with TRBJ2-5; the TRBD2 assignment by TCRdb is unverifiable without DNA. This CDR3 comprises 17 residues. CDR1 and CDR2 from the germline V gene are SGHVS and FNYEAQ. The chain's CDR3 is CASSPTGLAGGQETQYF.